A single sample is the source of the 13 T cell receptor beta chains below, sequenced in a study of T cell repertoires in cytomegalovirus infection (dated by TCRdb to about 2019). Sequencing used an Illumina HiSeq 1500. TCRdb redid the processing of the public reads, applying fastp at Q25 and MiXCR, and retained in-frame beta chains. Rows are unified per CDR3 protein, each entry keeping the most common DNA and genes. A total of hundreds of thousands of distinct CDR3 sequences appear in this sample, over 20% of them only once. Jointly, the top ten make up about 18% of the sample. Specimen: CD8+ T cells from PBMCs. The receptors were gathered from a human donor in good health (CMV status not recorded). Some clones in this sample may be carry-over from other donors' samples.

This clonotype has at least ten counts. The chain uses TRBV28 and TRBJ1-6; the match to TRBD1 covers 9 bases. V was pared by 7 bases and J by 9 bases, with 10 bases of the junction left unmatched. The CDR3 covers 15 residues. Germline CDR1 is MDHEN and CDR2 is SYDVKM. The DNA for the CDR3 is TGTGCCAGCACATGGGACAGGGCAGGGAGTTCACCCCTCCACTTT. Protein: CASTWDRAGSSPLHF.

The rearrangement links TRBV15 to TRBJ1-4; 7 bases match TRBD1. This CDR3 has 18 amino acids. The V and J ends lost 0 bases and 0 bases, in that order; junction bases with no gene match: 7. CDR1 LNHNV and CDR2 YYDKDF come from the germline V gene (reference sequence). This chain's CDR3 is CATSRDPGQVATNEKLFF. The CDR3 nucleotides read TGTGCCACCAGCAGAGACCCTGGACAGGTTGCAACTAATGAAAAACTGTTTTTT.

This clonotype was counted only a few times. The CDR3 nucleotides read TGCGCCAGCAGCTTGGAGGACCCTCGAACCGGGGAGCTGTTTTTT. Protein: CASSLEDPRTGELFF. The rearrangement uses TRBV5-1 and TRBJ2-2; unclear D gene. Germline V gene data show CDR1 as SGHRS and CDR2 as YFSETQ. Trimming shortened V by 0 bases and J by 5 bases, and 11 bases separated the two germline ends. This CDR3 contains 15 residues.

The chain recombines TRBV20-1 with TRBJ2-1, with D perhaps given as TRBD1 or TRBD2 (5 bases each). The CDR3 runs to 12 residues. Germline loops: CDR1 DFQATT, CDR2 SNEGSKA (reference sequence). The V gene lost 3 bases and the J gene lost 9 bases, with 12 bases spanning the gap. This CDR3 is CSARARESEQFF. The CDR3 coding sequence is TGCAGTGCTAGGGCCAGGGAGAGTGAGCAGTTCTTC.

The CDR3 spells CSAPPGLMNTEAFF. In DNA form, the CDR3 reads TGCAGTGCTCCCCCGGGATTAATGAACACTGAAGCTTTCTTT. V is TRBV20-1 and J is TRBJ1-1; no reliable D call. This CDR3 has 14 residues. Germline-derived CDR1 and CDR2 are DFQATT and SNEGSKA (reference sequence). Trimming pared 5 bases from V and 0 bases from J, leaving 13 bases between.

The DNA of the CDR3 is TGTGCCAGCAGAAGCCCAGGGACAGGAGGCTACGAGCAGTACTTC. Amino acid sequence: CASRSPGTGGYEQYF. The chain joins TRBV28 to TRBJ2-7; TRBD1 matches 8 bases. The CDR3 spans 15 residues. CDR1 is MDHEN, CDR2 SYDVKM, per germline. The V gene end was trimmed by 6 bases and the J gene end by 3 bases; junction bases not matched to a gene: 10.

This clonotype was found many times. The J gene is TRBJ2-3, the V gene TRBV28; 8 nucleotides agree with TRBD2. The CDR3 sequence is 16 residues long. CDR1 is MDHEN, CDR2 SYDVKM, per germline. With 5 bases clipped from V and 2 bases from J, the junction kept 9 bases outside the gene matches. The CDR3 loop is CASSLPASGPTDTQYF. For the CDR3, the DNA is TGTGCCAGCAGTCTCCCGGCTAGCGGGCCCACAGATACGCAGTATTTT.

Ten or more counts support this clonotype. V and J are TRBV7-6 and TRBJ1-5; D gene unclear. Trimming removed 5 bases from V and 2 bases from J, with 13 bases in between. Germline CDR1 SGHVS, CDR2 FNYEAQ. This CDR3 is 15 amino acids long. The CDR3 DNA reads TGTGCCAGCAGCCCGAAGTGGGGAGGCAATCAGCCCCAGCATTTT. Translation gives CASSPKWGGNQPQHF.

There are many counts of this clonotype. V gene TRBV6-5 combines with J gene TRBJ1-4, with D uncertain. V was cut by 2 bases and J by 5 bases, with 0 bases left in between. Germline V gives CDR1 MNHEY, CDR2 SVGAGI. The CDR3 runs to 11 residues. CDR3 protein: CASSYNEKLFF. As DNA, the CDR3 is TGTGCCAGCAGTTACAATGAAAAACTGTTTTTT.

The CDR3 region is CASSPRARGLSEQYF. The DNA of the CDR3 is TGTGCCAGCAGCCCCAGGGCGCGGGGGCTGAGTGAGCAGTACTTC. The V gene is TRBV7-2, the J gene TRBJ2-7; possibly TRBD2 for D (7 bases). The CDR3 totals 15 residues. Trimming removed 5 bases at V and 7 bases at J, with 21 bases between. The germline V gene has CDR1 SGHTA and CDR2 FQGNSA.

This clonotype showed up just a few times. V gene TRBV6-6 combines with J gene TRBJ1-5; TRBD1 matches at 9 bases. The junction had 6 bases not matched to a gene; V was cut back by 0 bases and J by 0 bases. CDR1 MNHNY and CDR2 SVGAGI come from the germline V gene (reference sequence). CDR3 length: 18 amino acids. The CDR3 coding sequence is TGTGCCAGCAGTTACTCTAGGGACAGGGTGTATAGCAATCAGCCCCAGCATTTT. This gives the protein CASSYSRDRVYSNQPQHF.

This rearrangement joins TRBV27 to TRBJ2-5, with D perhaps given as TRBD1 or TRBD2 (6 bases each). CDR1 MNHEY and CDR2 SMNVEV come from the germline V gene (reference sequence). Trimming pared 5 bases from V and 1 base from J, leaving 14 bases between. The CDR3 runs 15 residues. The CDR3 DNA sequence: TGTGCCAGCAGTGATTCGGGGGCGCCCCAAGAGACCCAGTACTTC. This translates into CASSDSGAPQETQYF.

J is TRBJ2-2 and V is TRBV7-6; D call uncertain. V lost 4 bases, J lost 6 bases, and 6 bases lay in between. CDR1 is SGHVS and CDR2 is FNYEAQ in the germline V gene. CDR3 size: 12 residues. The CDR3 DNA follows: TGTGCCAGCAGCTCCTCCTCCGGGGAGCTGTTTTTT. Its protein is CASSSSSGELFF.